Below are 28 T cell receptor beta chains sequenced from a single sample in a study of T cell responses to AZD1222 COVID-19 vaccine. The data were produced by immunoSEQ multiplex PCR, yet TCRdb's version contains in-frame clones alone and is incomplete. Of some 40,000 clones listed, around 80% are singletons. The sample was peripheral blood, taken on day 0 of AZD1222 vaccination. These receptors originate from an adult in good health.

This clone was detected once. The chain uses TRBV7-2 and TRBJ2-7; D remains unclear. This CDR3 region has 14 residues. The ends were cut back, 0 bases at V and 2 bases at J, with 8 bases in the middle. Germline-derived CDR1 and CDR2 are SGHTA and FQGNSA. Here the CDR3 reads CASSLAPGPYEQYF. In DNA form, the CDR3 reads TGTGCCAGCAGCTTAGCCCCCGGCCCCTACGAGCAGTACTTC.

The CDR3 reads CASSDLRGRTPGAIGEKLFF. The DNA of the CDR3 is TGTGCCAGCAGTGACCTACGGGGGCGGACCCCGGGGGCTATTGGTGAAAAACTGTTTTTT. The chain is built from TRBV6-4 and TRBJ1-4, with TRBD1 as a possible D gene (6 bases). Trimming left V 2 bases short and J 7 bases short, with 29 bases between. The CDR3 consists of 20 residues. CDR1 is MRHNA and CDR2 is SNTAGT in the germline V gene.

The V gene is TRBV3-1 (or the pseudogene TRBV3-2), the J gene TRBJ1-2; 7 bases are shared with TRBD1. This CDR3 is built from 15 residues. V dropped 3 bases and J dropped 8; count of bases not matched to a gene: 12. Germline V CDR1 and CDR2: LGHDT, YNNKEL (reference sequence). Here the CDR3 DNA reads TGTGCCAGCAGCCAGGATATGACAGGGTATGGGGGCTACACCTTC. Its translation is CASSQDMTGYGGYTF.

The V gene is TRBV12-5, the J gene TRBJ1-4; D is unresolved. The length of the CDR3 is 15 residues. Trimming took 5 bases from V and 5 from J, leaving 15 bases between them. Germline CDR1 LGHNT, CDR2 FRNRAP. CDR3 sequence (DNA): TGTGCTAGTGGTCCCGTCGGGATCGGGAATGAAAAACTGTTTTTT. Amino acid sequence: CASGPVGIGNEKLFF.

V gene TRBV6-6 combines with J gene TRBJ1-4, with D perhaps matching TRBD1 (5 bases). The CDR3 is 14 amino acids. The germline V gene encodes CDR1 MNHNY and CDR2 SVGAGI (reference sequence). The V gene lost 7 bases and the J gene lost 7 bases, with 16 bases spanning the gap. The CDR3 here is CASNLGQVGEKLFF. CDR3 coding DNA: TGTGCCAGCAACCTCGGACAAGTGGGTGAAAAACTGTTTTTT.

This clone was counted only a few times. The chain carries TRBV9 and TRBJ2-1; 8 bases fit TRBD2. Unmatched junction bases numbered 7, after V lost 4 bases and J lost 4 bases. CDR3 length: 15 residues. Germline CDR1 SGDLS, CDR2 YYNGEE. The CDR3 protein is CASSPGGGAYNEQFF. The CDR3 region has the DNA TGTGCCAGCAGCCCGGGGGGGGGCGCGTACAATGAGCAGTTCTTC.

The chain is built from TRBV5-6 and TRBJ2-7; 12 nucleotides line up with TRBD1. J lost 7 bases, V lost 4 bases, and 6 bases had no gene match. CDR1 and CDR2 from the germline V gene are SGHDT and YYEEEE. The CDR3 length is 14 residues. The CDR3 protein is CASSQGQGAWEQYF. In nucleotides, the CDR3 is TGTGCCAGCAGCCAGGGACAGGGGGCGTGGGAGCAGTACTTC.

The chain recombines TRBV18 with TRBJ2-6; the D is unclear. V lost 2 bases and J 0 bases, leaving 11 bases between the germline ends. CDR1 and CDR2 from the germline V gene are KGHSH and LQKENI. The CDR3 is 17 residues long. The CDR3 region has the DNA TGTGCCAGCTCACCAGGCGCAGGCCTCTCTGGGGCCAACGTCCTGACTTTC. Its translation: CASSPGAGLSGANVLTF.

This chain joins TRBV4-2 and TRBJ1-4, with a weak D call TRBD1 (6 bases). The V and J ends lost 0 bases and 6 bases respectively, with 14 bases between them. Germline loops: CDR1 LGHNA, CDR2 YNFKEQ. CDR3 size: 16 residues. The CDR3 spells CASSQDRGRVYEKLFF. CDR3 DNA: TGTGCCAGCAGCCAAGATAGGGGGAGGGTGTATGAAAAACTGTTTTTT.

The chain combines TRBV12-3 or TRBV12-4 with TRBJ1-5; 7 nucleotides agree with TRBD1. The CDR3 runs to 13 residues. With V trimmed by 6 bases and J by 7 bases, 6 bases remained unmatched. In nucleotides, the CDR3 is TGTGCCAGCAGCCCAGACAGGGACCAGCCCCAGCATTTT. Protein sequence: CASSPDRDQPQHF.

The chain has TRBV6-2 or TRBV6-3 and TRBJ2-4; D unresolved. Germline loops: CDR1 MNHEY, CDR2 SVGEGT. V lost 4 bases and J lost 0, with 10 bases in between. The CDR3 runs to 15 residues. Written as DNA, the CDR3 is TGTGCCAGCAGTTTCCGACACCTAGCCAAAAACATTCAGTACTTC. Translation: CASSFRHLAKNIQYF.

The V gene is TRBV7-9, the J gene TRBJ2-1; D gene ambiguous. In germline, CDR1 is SEHNR, CDR2 FQNEAQ (reference sequence). CDR3 length: 12 amino acids. Trimming cost V 6 bases and J 8 bases, with 11 bases left between them. The CDR3 protein is CASSYTTHEQFF. The DNA of the CDR3 is TGTGCCAGCAGTTACACGACCCATGAGCAGTTCTTC.

J is TRBJ1-1 and V is TRBV6-6; maybe TRBD1 (5 bases). The CDR3 totals 13 residues. Trimming took 6 bases from V and 9 from J, leaving 17 bases between them. Looked up from germline, CDR1 is MNHNY and CDR2 is SVGAGI (reference sequence). Here the CDR3 reads CASRGDGATQAFF. The DNA for the CDR3 is TGTGCCAGCAGGGGGGACGGGGCTACACAAGCTTTCTTT.

The chain recombines TRBV10-3 with TRBJ1-2; unclear D gene. The CDR3 is 13 residues long. CDR1 is ENHRY and CDR2 is SYGVKD in the germline V gene. The ends were cut back, 0 bases at V and 4 bases at J, with 6 bases in the middle. The DNA of the CDR3 is TGTGCCATCAGTGAGTCGGTTGCCTATGGCTACACCTTC. Its protein is CAISESVAYGYTF.

The chain carries TRBV6-5 and TRBJ1-2; unclear D gene. Germline CDR1 reads MNHEY; CDR2 reads SVGAGI. Deletions cut 7 bases from V and 3 bases from J, with 18 bases between. CDR3 size: 15 residues. CDR3 nucleotides: TGTGCCAGCACCCCGGGAGGTCTAGCCGACTATGGCTACACCTTC. It specifies CASTPGGLADYGYTF.

The chain joins TRBV10-3 to TRBJ2-5; no clear D gene. The CDR3 length is 11 residues. With 2 bases removed from V and 5 bases from J, the gap between germline ends came to 3 bases. The germline CDR1 and CDR2 sequences are ENHRY and SYGVKD. The CDR3 region is CAISEGETQYF. CDR3 coding DNA: TGTGCCATCAGTGAGGGGGAGACCCAGTACTTC.

The chain links TRBV10-3 to TRBJ2-3; D gene unclear. This CDR3 is built from 15 residues. Trimming took 2 bases from V and 4 from J, leaving 13 bases between them. Germline-derived CDR1 and CDR2 are ENHRY and SYGVKD. The CDR3 reads CAISELPQGPDTQYF. The DNA of the CDR3 is TGTGCCATCAGTGAGCTGCCCCAAGGTCCAGATACGCAGTATTTT.

The J gene is TRBJ2-3, the V gene TRBV5-1, with 12 positions matching TRBD2. Germline V CDR1 and CDR2: SGHRS, YFSETQ. Unmatched junction bases numbered 1, after V lost 1 base and J lost 4 bases. The CDR3 consists of 15 residues. CDR3 sequence: CASSLRLAGADTQYF. The CDR3, as DNA: TGCGCCAGCAGCTTGCGACTAGCGGGGGCAGATACGCAGTATTTT.

J is TRBJ2-5 and V is TRBV5-6, with D uncertain. CDR3 length: 14 amino acids. Looked up from germline, CDR1 is SGHDT and CDR2 is YYEEEE. V lost 2 bases and J 5 bases, leaving 13 bases between the germline ends. CDR3 sequence: CASSFYSGRETQYF. The CDR3 DNA is TGTGCCAGCAGCTTCTACAGTGGCAGGGAGACCCAGTACTTC.

DNA for the CDR3: TGTGCCAGCACCATGACAGGGGGTGGGAATGAAAAACTGTTTTTT. It specifies CASTMTGGGNEKLFF. The gene calls are TRBV2 and TRBJ1-4, with 9 bases lining up with TRBD1. J was trimmed by 5 bases and V by 7 bases; bases with no gene match: 8. The V gene's germline CDR1 is SNHLY and CDR2 FYNNEI. The CDR3 contains 15 residues.

The J gene is TRBJ1-2, the V gene TRBV7-2; D remains unclear. This CDR3 contains 13 residues. The V and J ends lost 4 bases and 7 bases respectively, with 13 bases between them. Germline assignment: CDR1 SGHTA and CDR2 FQGNSA. The CDR3 reads CASSSRTVLGYTF. CDR3 in DNA: TGTGCCAGCAGCTCCCGGACGGTTCTTGGCTACACCTTC.

This clone was recorded once. The chain is built from TRBV5-1 and TRBJ1-4, with D maybe TRBD1 (6 bases). V was trimmed by 4 bases and J by 1 base, leaving 8 bases between them. CDR1 is SGHRS and CDR2 is YFSETQ in the germline V gene. This CDR3 spans 14 amino acids. The CDR3 loop is CASSIQGTNEKLFF. CDR3 DNA: TGCGCCAGCAGCATACAGGGAACTAATGAAAAACTGTTTTTT.

The rearrangement uses TRBV29-1 and TRBJ1-1; possibly TRBD1 for D (5 bases). This CDR3 is 13 amino acids long. V was trimmed by 4 bases and J by 6 bases, leaving 15 bases between them. Germline V CDR1 and CDR2: SQVTM, ANQGSEA. CDR3 in amino acids: CSVGAGTGAEAFF. DNA of the CDR3: TGCAGCGTTGGGGCGGGGACCGGGGCTGAAGCTTTCTTT.

This chain joins TRBV5-5 and TRBJ1-5; 10 bases map to TRBD1. Germline CDR1 and CDR2: SGHKS and YYEKEE (reference sequence). Losses at the gene ends were 0 bases for V and 3 bases for J; bases not matched to a gene: 3. The CDR3 totals 16 residues. The CDR3 sequence is CASSLAGQGSNQPQHF. The CDR3 nucleotides read TGTGCCAGCAGCTTGGCGGGACAGGGGTCCAATCAGCCCCAGCATTTT.

The V call is TRBV28, the J call TRBJ1-4, with D unclear. CDR1 MDHEN and CDR2 SYDVKM come from the germline V gene. The CDR3 runs to 15 residues. V lost 4 bases, J lost 7 bases, and 16 bases lay in between. The CDR3 region is CASSYHGSRGEKLFF. The CDR3 DNA reads as TGTGCCAGCAGTTATCACGGCTCCCGCGGTGAAAAACTGTTTTTT.

The rearrangement uses TRBV5-1 and TRBJ1-2, with D maybe TRBD1 (5 bases). CDR3 length: 14 residues. Trimming took off 0 bases at V and 1 base at J, with 7 bases between the two ends. Germline V lookup: CDR1 SGHRS, CDR2 YFSETQ. The CDR3 DNA reads as TGCGCCAGCAGCTTGGGGGGGATTAACTATGGCTACACCTTC. Its protein is CASSLGGINYGYTF. The full variable domain, completed using reference TRBV5-1 and TRBJ1-2, is KAGVTQTPRYLIKTRGQQVTLSCSPISGHRSVSWYQQTPGQGLQFLFEYFSETQRNKGNFPGRFSGRQFSNSRSEMNVSTLELGDSALYLCASSLGGINYGYTFGSGTRLTVV.

This clone was seen a handful of times. The CDR3 DNA is TGTGCCTGGAGTAACGTCCGGGATCAGCCCCAGCATTTT. The encoded protein is CAWSNVRDQPQHF. The chain employs TRBV30 and TRBJ1-5; the D is unclear. The germline V and J ends were trimmed by 2 bases and 5 bases, with 10 bases remaining between them. Germline V CDR1 and CDR2: GTSNPN, SVGIG (reference sequence). This CDR3 spans 13 amino acids.

This clone was seen only a few times. The chain uses TRBV5-1 and TRBJ1-4; D remains unclear. The CDR3 runs 16 residues. Germline V gene data show CDR1 as SGHRS and CDR2 as YFSETQ. The germline V and J ends were trimmed by 1 base and 1 base, with 11 bases remaining between them. CDR3 coding DNA: TGCGCCAGCAGCTTGAGGGCGCAGGTAACTAATGAAAAACTGTTTTTT. Translation: CASSLRAQVTNEKLFF.